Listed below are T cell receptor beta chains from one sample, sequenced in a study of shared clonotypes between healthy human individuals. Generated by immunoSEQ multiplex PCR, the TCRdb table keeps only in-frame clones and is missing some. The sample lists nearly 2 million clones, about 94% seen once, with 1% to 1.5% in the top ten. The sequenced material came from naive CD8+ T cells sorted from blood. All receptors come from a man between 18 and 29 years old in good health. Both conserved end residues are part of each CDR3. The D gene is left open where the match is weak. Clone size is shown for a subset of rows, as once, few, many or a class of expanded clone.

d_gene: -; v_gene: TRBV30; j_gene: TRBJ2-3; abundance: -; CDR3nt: TGTGCCTGTCATACTAGCACAGATACGCAGTATTTT; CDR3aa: CACHTSTDTQYF
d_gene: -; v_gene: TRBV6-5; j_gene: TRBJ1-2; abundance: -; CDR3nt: TGTGCCAGCAGTTACTCAGGGGGTAACTATGGCTACACCTTC; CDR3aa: CASSYSGGNYGYTF
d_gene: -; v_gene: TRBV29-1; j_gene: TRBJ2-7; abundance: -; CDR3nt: TGCAGCGTTGAAGATAATTATGCCGAGCAGTACTTC; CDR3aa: CSVEDNYAEQYF
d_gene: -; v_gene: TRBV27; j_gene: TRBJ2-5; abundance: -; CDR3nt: TGTGCCAGCAGTTATGGGGCCGGAGAGACCCAGTACTTC; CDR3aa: CASSYGAGETQYF
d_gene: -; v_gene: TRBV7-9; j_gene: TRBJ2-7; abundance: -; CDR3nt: TGTGCCTCCGAGGGGGGAGGAACCTACGAGCAGTACTTC; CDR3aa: CASEGGGTYEQYF
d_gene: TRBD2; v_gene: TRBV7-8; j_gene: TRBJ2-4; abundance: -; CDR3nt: TGTGCCAGCAGCTTAGTAAGCGGGGGTGGCATTCAGTACTTC; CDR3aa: CASSLVSGGGIQYF
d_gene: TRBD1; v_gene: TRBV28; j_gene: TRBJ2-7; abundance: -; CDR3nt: TGTGCCAGCCGGACAGGGTCGACGTCCTACGAGCAGTACTTC; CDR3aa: CASRTGSTSYEQYF
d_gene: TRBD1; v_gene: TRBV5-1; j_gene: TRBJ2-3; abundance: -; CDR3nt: TGCGCCAGCAGCGCCGGGACAGGATCCTTCACAGATACGCAGTATTTT; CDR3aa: CASSAGTGSFTDTQYF
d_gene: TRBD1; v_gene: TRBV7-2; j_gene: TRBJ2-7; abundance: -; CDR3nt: TGTGCCAGCAGCTTTTCAGGGGGCTACGAGCAGTACTTC; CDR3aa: CASSFSGGYEQYF
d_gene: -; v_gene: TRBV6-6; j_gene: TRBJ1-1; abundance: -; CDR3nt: TGTGCCAGCAGTTATTCCGGACTCTCGAGAGGGACTGAAGCTTTCTTT; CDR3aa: CASSYSGLSRGTEAFF
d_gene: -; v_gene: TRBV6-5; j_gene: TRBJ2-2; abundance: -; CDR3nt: TGTGCCAGCAGTTACACGGAGGGAACCGGGGAGCTGTTTTTT; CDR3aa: CASSYTEGTGELFF
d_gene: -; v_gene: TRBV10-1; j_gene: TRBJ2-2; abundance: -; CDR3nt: TGCGCCAGCAGTGAAGGGGAAGCCACCGGGGAGCTGTTTTTT; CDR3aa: CASSEGEATGELFF
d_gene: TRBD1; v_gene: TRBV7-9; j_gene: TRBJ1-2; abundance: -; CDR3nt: TGTGCCAGCAGCCGTGCGGGACAGCGAGGAGGTTTCTATGGCTACACCTTC; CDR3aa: CASSRAGQRGGFYGYTF
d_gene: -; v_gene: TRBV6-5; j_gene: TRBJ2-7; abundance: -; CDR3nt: TGTGCCAGCAGTTACTCAGGCGGTACACGAACCTACGAGCAGTACTTC; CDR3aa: CASSYSGGTRTYEQYF
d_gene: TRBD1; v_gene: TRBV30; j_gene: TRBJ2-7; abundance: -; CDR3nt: TGTGCCTGGACCTCCGGGACAGGGGGTCTTACGGACGAGCAGTACTTC; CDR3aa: CAWTSGTGGLTDEQYF
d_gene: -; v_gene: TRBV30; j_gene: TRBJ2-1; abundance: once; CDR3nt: TGTGCCTGGCAATGGCCGGGCTCGGCGGATGAGCAGTTCTTC; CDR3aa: CAWQWPGSADEQFF
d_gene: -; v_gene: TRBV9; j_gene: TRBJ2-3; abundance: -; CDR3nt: TGTGCCAGCAGCGTACAGAGGGTGGGAGGATCTAGCACAGATACGCAGTATTTT; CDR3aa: CASSVQRVGGSSTDTQYF
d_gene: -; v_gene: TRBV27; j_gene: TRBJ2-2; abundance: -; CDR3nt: TGTGCCAGTCGGAGGGCCACGAACACCGGGGAGCTGTTTTTT; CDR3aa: CASRRATNTGELFF
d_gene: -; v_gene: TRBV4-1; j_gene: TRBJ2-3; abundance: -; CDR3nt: TGCGCCAGCAGCCAAGCGGGTGATACGCAGTATTTT; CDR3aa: CASSQAGDTQYF
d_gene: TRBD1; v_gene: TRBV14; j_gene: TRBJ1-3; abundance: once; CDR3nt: TGTGCCAGCGCGGACAGGGCCGGAAACACCATATATTTT; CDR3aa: CASADRAGNTIYF
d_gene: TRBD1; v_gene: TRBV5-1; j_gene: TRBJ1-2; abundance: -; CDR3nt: TGCGCCAGCAGCTTGGCAGGGGGCGACTATGGCTACACCTTC; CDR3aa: CASSLAGGDYGYTF
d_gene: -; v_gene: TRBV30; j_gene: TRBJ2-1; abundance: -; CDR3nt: TGTGCCTGGAGTGTGCCGGGCAATGAGCAGTTCTTC; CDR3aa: CAWSVPGNEQFF
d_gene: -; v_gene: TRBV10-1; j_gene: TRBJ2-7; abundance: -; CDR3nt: TGCGCCAGCAGTGCGTCTGGAGCTTACGAGCAGTACTTC; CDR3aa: CASSASGAYEQYF
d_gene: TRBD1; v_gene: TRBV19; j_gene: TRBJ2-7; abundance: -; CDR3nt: TGTGCCAGTAGTTCGACAGGGGGAGCCTACGAGCAGTACTTC; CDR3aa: CASSSTGGAYEQYF
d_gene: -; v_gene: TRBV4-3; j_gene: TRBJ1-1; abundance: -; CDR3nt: TGCGCCAGCAGCCAAGAAGGAGGGACTGAAGCTTTCTTT; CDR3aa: CASSQEGGTEAFF
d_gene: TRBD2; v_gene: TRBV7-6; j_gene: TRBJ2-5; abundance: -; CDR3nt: TGTGCCAGCAGGCCTCTAGCGGGGCAAGAGACCCAGTACTTC; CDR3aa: CASRPLAGQETQYF
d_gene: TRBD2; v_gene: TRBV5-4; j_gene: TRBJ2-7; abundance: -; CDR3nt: TGTGCCAGCAGCACTGGGACTAGCGGGTATTACGAGCAGTACTTC; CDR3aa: CASSTGTSGYYEQYF
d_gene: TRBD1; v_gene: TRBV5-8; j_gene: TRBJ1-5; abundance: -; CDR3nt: TGTGCCAGCAGCTTCGGACAGGGCAATCAGCCCCAGCATTTT; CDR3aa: CASSFGQGNQPQHF
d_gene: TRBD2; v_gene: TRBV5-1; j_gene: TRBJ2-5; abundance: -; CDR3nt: TGCGCCAGCAGCTTGGCCACGTTGCGGGGGAGCCAAGAGACCCAGTACTTC; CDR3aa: CASSLATLRGSQETQYF
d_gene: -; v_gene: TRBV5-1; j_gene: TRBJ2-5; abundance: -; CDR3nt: TGCGCCAGCAGCTTGGGGCTAAACCAAGAGACCCAGTACTTC; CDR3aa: CASSLGLNQETQYF
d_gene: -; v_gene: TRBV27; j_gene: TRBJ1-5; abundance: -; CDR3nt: TGTGCCAGCAGCTTACAAAGGGATCAGCCCCAGCATTTT; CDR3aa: CASSLQRDQPQHF
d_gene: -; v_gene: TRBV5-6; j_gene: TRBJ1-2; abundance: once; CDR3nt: TGTGCCAGCAGCTTGGACACGGGAGGGGTGAATTGGTATGGCTACACCTTC; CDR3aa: CASSLDTGGVNWYGYTF
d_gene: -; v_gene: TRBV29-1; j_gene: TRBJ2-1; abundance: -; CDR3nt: TGCAGCGTTGAAGATGCCCTCAGCGGCGGGTATTACAATGAGCAGTTCTTC; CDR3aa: CSVEDALSGGYYNEQFF
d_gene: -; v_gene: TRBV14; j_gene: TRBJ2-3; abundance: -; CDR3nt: TGTGCCAGCAGGGACGAGAGCACAGATACGCAGTATTTT; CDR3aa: CASRDESTDTQYF
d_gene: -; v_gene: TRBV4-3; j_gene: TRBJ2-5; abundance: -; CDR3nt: TGCGCCAGCAGCCAAGGGGATGGGGGGGCAGAGACCCAGTACTTC; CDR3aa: CASSQGDGGAETQYF
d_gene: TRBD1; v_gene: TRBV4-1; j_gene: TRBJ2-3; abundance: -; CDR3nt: TGCGCCAGCAGCCAACGACCGGCGATAGGTGGCAGGGGGCTGACAGATACGCAGTATTTT; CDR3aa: CASSQRPAIGGRGLTDTQYF
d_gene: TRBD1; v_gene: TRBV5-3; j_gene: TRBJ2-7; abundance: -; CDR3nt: TGTGCCAGAAGCGACCAACCCTGGGGACAGGGGGACTACGAGCAGTACTTC; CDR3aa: CARSDQPWGQGDYEQYF
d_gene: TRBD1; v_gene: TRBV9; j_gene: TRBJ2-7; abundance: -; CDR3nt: TGTGCCAGCAGCCGGGACAGGGGAAGCTCCTACGAGCAGTACTTC; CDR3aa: CASSRDRGSSYEQYF
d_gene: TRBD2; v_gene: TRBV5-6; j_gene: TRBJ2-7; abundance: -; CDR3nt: TGTGCCAGCAGCCTGACTAGCGGTTCCTACGAGCAGTACTTC; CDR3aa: CASSLTSGSYEQYF
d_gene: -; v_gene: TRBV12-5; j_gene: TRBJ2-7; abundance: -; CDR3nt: TGTGCTAGGGTTTTCACCTGCAGTTCGTACGAGCAGTACTTC; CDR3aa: CARVFTCSSYEQYF
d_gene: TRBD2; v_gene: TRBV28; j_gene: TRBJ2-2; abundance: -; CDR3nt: TGTGCCAGCAGGGGGGACTATTCCACCGGGGAGCTGTTTTTT; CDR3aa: CASRGDYSTGELFF
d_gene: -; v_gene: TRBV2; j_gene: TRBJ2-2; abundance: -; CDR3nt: TGTGCCAGCAGTGAAACCCCGCAGAGGGCCCTGAACACCGGGGAGCTGTTTTTT; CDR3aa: CASSETPQRALNTGELFF
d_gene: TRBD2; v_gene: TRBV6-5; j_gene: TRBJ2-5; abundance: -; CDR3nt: TGTGCCAGCAGTTTCCTAGCGGGGGGGCCGGGGGAGACCCAGTACTTC; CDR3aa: CASSFLAGGPGETQYF
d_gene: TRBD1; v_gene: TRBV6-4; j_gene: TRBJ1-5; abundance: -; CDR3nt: TGTGCCAGCAACGTCGGGACAGGGAAGTCGGGACAGCCCCAGCATTTT; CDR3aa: CASNVGTGKSGQPQHF
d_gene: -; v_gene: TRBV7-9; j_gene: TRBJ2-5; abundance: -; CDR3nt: TGTGCCAGCAGCTATGTAGGGATCCAAGAGACCCAGTACTTC; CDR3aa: CASSYVGIQETQYF
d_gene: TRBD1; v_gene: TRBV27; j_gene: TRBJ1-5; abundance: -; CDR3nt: TGTGCCAGCAGAATAGGGACAGACAGCAATCAGCCCCAGCATTTT; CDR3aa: CASRIGTDSNQPQHF
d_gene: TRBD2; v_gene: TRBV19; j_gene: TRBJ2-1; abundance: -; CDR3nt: TGTGCCAGTAGTACCCCTCTGACAGTCCCGCGGGAGGGCGAAAAACACAATGAGCAGTTCTTC; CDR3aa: CASSTPLTVPREGEKHNEQFF
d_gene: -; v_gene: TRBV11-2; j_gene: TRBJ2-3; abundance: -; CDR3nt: TGTGCCAGCAGCTTCGCGGACTTCACAGATACGCAGTATTTT; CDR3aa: CASSFADFTDTQYF